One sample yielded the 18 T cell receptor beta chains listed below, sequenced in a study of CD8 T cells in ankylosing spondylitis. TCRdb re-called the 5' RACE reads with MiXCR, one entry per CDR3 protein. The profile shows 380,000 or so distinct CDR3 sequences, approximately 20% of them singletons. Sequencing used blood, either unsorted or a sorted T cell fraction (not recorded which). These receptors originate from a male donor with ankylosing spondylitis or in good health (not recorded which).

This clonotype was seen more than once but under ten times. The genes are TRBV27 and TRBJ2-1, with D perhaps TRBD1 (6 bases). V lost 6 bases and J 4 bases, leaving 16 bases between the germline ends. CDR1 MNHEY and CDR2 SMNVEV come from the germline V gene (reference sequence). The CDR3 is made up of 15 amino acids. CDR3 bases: TGTGCCAGCAGGCCCCCAGGGGCAAGTTACAATGAGCAGTTCTTC. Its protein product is CASRPPGASYNEQFF.

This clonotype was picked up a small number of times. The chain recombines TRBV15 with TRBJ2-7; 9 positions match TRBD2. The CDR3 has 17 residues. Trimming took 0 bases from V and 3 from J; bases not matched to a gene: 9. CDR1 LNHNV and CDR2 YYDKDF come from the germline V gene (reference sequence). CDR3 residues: CATSRELRLAGLYEQYF. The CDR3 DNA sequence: TGTGCCACCAGCAGAGAGCTCCGGCTAGCGGGGCTCTACGAGCAGTACTTC.

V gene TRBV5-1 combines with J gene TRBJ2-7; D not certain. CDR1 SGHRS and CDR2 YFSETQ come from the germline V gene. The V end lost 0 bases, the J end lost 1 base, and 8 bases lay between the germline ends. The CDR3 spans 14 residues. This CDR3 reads CASSLDVESYEQYF. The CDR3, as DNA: TGCGCCAGCAGCTTGGATGTGGAATCCTACGAGCAGTACTTC.

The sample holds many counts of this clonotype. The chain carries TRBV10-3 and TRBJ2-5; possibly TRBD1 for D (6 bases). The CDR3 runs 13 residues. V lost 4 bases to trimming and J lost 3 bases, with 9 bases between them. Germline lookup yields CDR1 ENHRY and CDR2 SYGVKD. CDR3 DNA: TGTGCCATCAGTGCGAGACAGGAAGAGACCCAGTACTTC. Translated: CAISARQEETQYF.

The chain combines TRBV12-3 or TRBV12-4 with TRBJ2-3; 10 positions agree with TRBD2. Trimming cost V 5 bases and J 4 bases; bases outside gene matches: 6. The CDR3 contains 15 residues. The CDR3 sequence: CASSRIGLAADTQYF. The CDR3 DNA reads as TGTGCCAGCAGTCGGATCGGACTAGCGGCAGATACGCAGTATTTT.

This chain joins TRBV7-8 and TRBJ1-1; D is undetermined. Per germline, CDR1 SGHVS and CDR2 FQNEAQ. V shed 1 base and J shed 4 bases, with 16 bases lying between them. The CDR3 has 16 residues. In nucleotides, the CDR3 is TGTGCCAGCAGCTTAGAGGCCTCCCCGTGGGGCACTGAAGCTTTCTTT. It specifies CASSLEASPWGTEAFF.

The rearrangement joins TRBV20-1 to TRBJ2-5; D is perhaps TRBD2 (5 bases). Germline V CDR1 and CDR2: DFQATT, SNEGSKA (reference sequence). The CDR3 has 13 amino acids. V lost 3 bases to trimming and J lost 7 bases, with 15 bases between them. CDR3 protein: CSASPEGWWTQYF. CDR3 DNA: TGCAGTGCTAGCCCCGAGGGCTGGTGGACCCAGTACTTC.

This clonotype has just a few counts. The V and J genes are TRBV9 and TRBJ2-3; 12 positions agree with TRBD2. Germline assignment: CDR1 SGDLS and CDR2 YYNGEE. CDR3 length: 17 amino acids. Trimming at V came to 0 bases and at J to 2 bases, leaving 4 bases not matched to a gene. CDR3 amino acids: CASSVGTSGTYTDTQYF. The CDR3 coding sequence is TGTGCCAGCAGCGTAGGGACTAGCGGGACCTACACAGATACGCAGTATTTT.

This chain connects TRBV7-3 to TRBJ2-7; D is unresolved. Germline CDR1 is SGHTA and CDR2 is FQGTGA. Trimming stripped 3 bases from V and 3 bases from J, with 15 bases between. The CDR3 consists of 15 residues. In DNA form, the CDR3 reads TGTGCCAGCAGCTTTTTGTCCACCCGTTGCTACGAGCAGTACTTC. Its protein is CASSFLSTRCYEQYF.

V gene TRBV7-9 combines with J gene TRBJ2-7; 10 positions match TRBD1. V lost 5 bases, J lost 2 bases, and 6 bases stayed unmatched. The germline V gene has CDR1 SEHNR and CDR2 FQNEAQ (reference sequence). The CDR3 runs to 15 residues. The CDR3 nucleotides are TGTGCCAGCAGCAGACAGGGGGCCCTTACCTACGAGCAGTACTTC. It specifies CASSRQGALTYEQYF.

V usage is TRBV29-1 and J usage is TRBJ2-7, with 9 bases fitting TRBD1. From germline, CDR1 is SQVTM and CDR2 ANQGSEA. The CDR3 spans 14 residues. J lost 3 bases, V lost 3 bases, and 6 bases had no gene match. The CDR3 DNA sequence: TGCAGCGTTGAGACCGGGACAGGGTACTACGAGCAGTACTTC. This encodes CSVETGTGYYEQYF.

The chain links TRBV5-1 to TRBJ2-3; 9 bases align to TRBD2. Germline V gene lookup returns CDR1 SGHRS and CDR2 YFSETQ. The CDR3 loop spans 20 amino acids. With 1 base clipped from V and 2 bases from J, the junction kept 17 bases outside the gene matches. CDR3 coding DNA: TGCGCCAGCAGCTTGCCGACCGTTGTCACGGCGGGGGGGACCACAGATACGCAGTATTTT. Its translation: CASSLPTVVTAGGTTDTQYF. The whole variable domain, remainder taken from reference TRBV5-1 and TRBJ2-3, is KAGVTQTPRYLIKTRGQQVTLSCSPISGHRSVSWYQQTPGQGLQFLFEYFSETQRNKGNFPGRFSGRQFSNSRSEMNVSTLELGDSALYLCASSLPTVVTAGGTTDTQYFGPGTRLTVL.

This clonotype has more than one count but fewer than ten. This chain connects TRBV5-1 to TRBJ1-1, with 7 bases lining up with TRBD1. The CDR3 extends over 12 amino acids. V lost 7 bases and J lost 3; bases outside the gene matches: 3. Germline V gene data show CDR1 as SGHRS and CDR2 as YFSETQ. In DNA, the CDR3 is TGCGCCAGCCGGGACAGCCACACTGAAGCTTTCTTT. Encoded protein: CASRDSHTEAFF.

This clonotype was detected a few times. The CDR3 DNA follows: TGTGCCAGCAGGGACAATAGGGGTAGCTCCTACAATGAGCAGTTCTTC. Protein sequence: CASRDNRGSSYNEQFF. The chain joins TRBV12-3 or TRBV12-4 to TRBJ2-1, with D maybe TRBD1 (5 bases). The V end lost 6 bases, the J end lost 0 bases, and 15 bases lay between the germline ends. CDR3 length: 16 residues.

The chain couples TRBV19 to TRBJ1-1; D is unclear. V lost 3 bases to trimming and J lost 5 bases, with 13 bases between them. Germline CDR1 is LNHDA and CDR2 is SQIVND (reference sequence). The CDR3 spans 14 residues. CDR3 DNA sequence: TGTGCCAGTAGTATGGAGGGAGAGTGGACTGAAGCTTTCTTT. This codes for CASSMEGEWTEAFF.

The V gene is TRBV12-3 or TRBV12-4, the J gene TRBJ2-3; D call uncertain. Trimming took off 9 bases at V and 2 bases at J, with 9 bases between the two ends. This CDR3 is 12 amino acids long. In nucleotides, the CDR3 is TGTGCCAGTGCCAGATTCACAGATACGCAGTATTTT. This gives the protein CASARFTDTQYF.

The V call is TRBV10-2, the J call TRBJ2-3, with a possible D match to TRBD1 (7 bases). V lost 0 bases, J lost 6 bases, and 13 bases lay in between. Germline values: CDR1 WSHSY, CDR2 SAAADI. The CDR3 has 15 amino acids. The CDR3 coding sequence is TGCGCCAGCAGTGAGTCGAGCGCAGGGGGGGATACGCAGTATTTT. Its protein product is CASSESSAGGDTQYF.

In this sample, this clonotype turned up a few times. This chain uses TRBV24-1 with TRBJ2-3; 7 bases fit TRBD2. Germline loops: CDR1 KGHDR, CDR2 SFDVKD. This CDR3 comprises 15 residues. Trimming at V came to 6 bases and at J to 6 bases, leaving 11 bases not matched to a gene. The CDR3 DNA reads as TGTGCCACCAGTCCCCTAGCGGCTGCAATTGATACGCAGTATTTT. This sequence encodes CATSPLAAAIDTQYF.